Following are 23 T cell receptor beta chains from one sample sequenced in a study of blood T cell repertoires in COVID-19. Produced via immunoSEQ multiplex PCR; TCRdb's table is partial and in-frame only. The sample has 100,000 to 150,000 clones; approximately 74% are singletons. Sequencing was performed on peripheral blood. These receptors were collected from a man aged 55 to 69 with acute or convalescent COVID-19.

The chain joins TRBV18 to TRBJ1-6; 8 bases fit TRBD1. CDR3 size: 15 residues. The J segment lost 6 bases and the V segment lost 3 bases, leaving 4 bases of the junction unmatched. Germline assignment: CDR1 KGHSH and CDR2 LQKENI. CDR3 sequence reads: CASSPADRANSPLHF. DNA of the CDR3: TGTGCCAGCTCACCTGCGGACAGGGCTAATTCACCCCTCCACTTT.

The chain is built from TRBV29-1 and TRBJ1-2, with no clear D. V lost 7 bases and J lost 5, with 14 bases in between. The CDR3 is 12 residues long. Germline V CDR1 and CDR2: SQVTM, ANQGSEA. The CDR3 loop is CSATVGSYGYTF. DNA of the CDR3: TGCAGCGCGACGGTCGGGTCTTATGGCTACACCTTC.

In its sample, this clone was seen a few times. J is TRBJ1-2 and V is TRBV27; weak D call: TRBD1 (6 bases). Trimming removed 6 bases from V and 4 bases from J, with 12 bases in between. CDR3 size: 13 residues. Looked up from germline, CDR1 is MNHEY and CDR2 is SMNVEV (reference sequence). The CDR3 spells CASRSGTRYGYTF. The CDR3 region has the DNA TGTGCCAGCAGATCCGGGACACGCTATGGCTACACCTTC.

The V and J genes are TRBV2 and TRBJ2-4; 7 nucleotides agree with TRBD1. CDR1 and CDR2 (germline): SNHLY, FYNNEI. After removal of 1 base from V and 4 bases from J, the junction contained 7 bases not matched to a gene. CDR3 length equals 16 residues. CDR3 nucleotide sequence: TGTGCCAGCAGTGAAGGAAGGGGGACAGAAAAAAACATTCAGTACTTC. It codes for CASSEGRGTEKNIQYF.

The J gene is TRBJ1-2, the V gene TRBV20-1; possibly TRBD1 for D (6 bases). Per the germline V gene, CDR1 is DFQATT and CDR2 is SNEGSKA (reference sequence). V was trimmed by 3 bases and J by 8 bases, leaving 16 bases between them. This CDR3 has 13 amino acids. The DNA for the CDR3 is TGCAGTGCTAGTCTAACAGGGCGAAGGGGCTACACCTTC. Translation gives CSASLTGRRGYTF.

The J gene is TRBJ1-6, the V gene TRBV3-1 (or the pseudogene TRBV3-2), with D tentatively TRBD1 (5 bases). This CDR3 contains 11 residues. V lost 4 bases and J lost 16, with 11 bases in between. Germline V gene sequence: CDR1 LGHDT, CDR2 YNNKEL (reference sequence). CDR3 bases: TGTGCCAGCAGCCGGGGCCAAACGCTCCACTTT. Its translation is CASSRGQTLHF.

CDR3 sequence: CASSLVSSSSYEQYF. DNA of the CDR3: TGCGCCAGCAGCTTGGTGTCTAGCAGCTCCTACGAGCAGTACTTC. V is TRBV5-1 and J is TRBJ2-7, with a weak D call TRBD2 (5 bases). This CDR3 region has 15 residues. V was shortened by 0 bases and J by 0 bases, with 10 bases between the two germline ends. Germline V gene data show CDR1 as SGHRS and CDR2 as YFSETQ.

V is TRBV4-1 and J is TRBJ2-3; 8 positions match TRBD2. The trim removed 1 base at V and 4 bases at J, leaving 7 bases unmatched. The CDR3 sequence is 16 residues long. CDR1 and CDR2 from the germline V gene are MGHRA and YSYEKL. The CDR3 is CASSQGGDSGADTQYF. CDR3 nucleotides: TGCGCCAGCAGCCAAGGGGGAGATAGCGGGGCAGATACGCAGTATTTT.

The chain is built from TRBV9 and TRBJ2-2; TRBD2 agrees at 13 bases. CDR1 SGDLS and CDR2 YYNGEE come from the germline V gene. The CDR3 has 16 amino acids. The V gene end was trimmed by 3 bases and the J gene end by 4 bases; junction bases not matched to a gene: 3. This chain's CDR3 is CASSGLAGGGTGELFF. CDR3 in DNA: TGTGCCAGCAGCGGACTAGCGGGAGGCGGCACCGGGGAGCTGTTTTTT.

This rearrangement joins TRBV19 to TRBJ1-4, with D maybe TRBD1 (5 bases). This CDR3 contains 15 residues. In germline, CDR1 is LNHDA, CDR2 SQIVND (reference sequence). The ends were cut back, 2 bases at V and 12 bases at J, with 19 bases in the middle. CDR3 sequence (DNA): TGTGCCAGTAGTATACCCGGGACTGAGCTTGGGGAACTGTTTTTT. The encoded protein is CASSIPGTELGELFF.

This clone has just a few counts. The chain recombines TRBV30 with TRBJ1-6, with 9 bases aligning to TRBD1. The V segment lost 1 base and the J segment 7 bases; nucleotides outside the gene matches: 5. Germline V gene lookup returns CDR1 GTSNPN and CDR2 SVGIG (reference sequence). The CDR3 runs 15 residues. The CDR3 spells CAWSGGTGKNSPLHF. The DNA for the CDR3 is TGTGCCTGGAGTGGTGGGACAGGGAAGAATTCACCCCTCCACTTT.

This clone was counted once. The genes are TRBV19 and TRBJ2-2, with a possible D match to TRBD1 (6 bases). Germline CDR1 LNHDA, CDR2 SQIVND (reference sequence). This CDR3 is 15 amino acids long. Trimming shortened V by 4 bases and J by 7 bases, and 16 bases separated the two germline ends. The CDR3 sequence: CASSTYNRVGGELFF. The DNA for the CDR3 is TGTGCCAGTAGTACCTACAACAGGGTCGGCGGGGAGCTGTTTTTT. The full variable domain, rest sourced from reference TRBV19 and TRBJ2-2, is DGGITQSPKYLFRKEGQNVTLSCEQNLNHDAMYWYRQDPGQGLRLIYYSQIVNDFQKGDIAEGYSVSREKKESFPLTVTSAQKNPTAFYLCASSTYNRVGGELFFGEGSRLTVL.

The chain employs TRBV6-5 and TRBJ1-2, with 8 nucleotides matching TRBD1. The CDR3 is 14 amino acids. V lost 4 bases to trimming and J lost 5 bases; unmatched junction nucleotides: 6. Germline V gene data show CDR1 as MNHEY and CDR2 as SVGAGI. The DNA of the CDR3 is TGTGCCAGCAGTTCAGGGGGCCGGGAATATGGCTACACCTTC. Encoded protein: CASSSGGREYGYTF.

V and J are TRBV7-9 and TRBJ2-7; TRBD1 matches at 12 bases. CDR1 SEHNR and CDR2 FQNEAQ come from the germline V gene (reference sequence). Trimming cost V 4 bases and J 4 bases; bases outside gene matches: 5. The CDR3 runs to 15 residues. The CDR3 sequence: CASSSGTGGRYEQYF. The CDR3 DNA is TGTGCCAGCAGCTCGGGGACAGGGGGCCGTTACGAGCAGTACTTC.

This chain uses TRBV19 with TRBJ2-6; perhaps TRBD1 as D (6 bases). This CDR3 spans 16 amino acids. V shed 10 bases and J shed 0 bases, with 16 bases lying between them. Germline CDR1 reads LNHDA; CDR2 reads SQIVND (reference sequence). The CDR3 here is CATSATGYSGANVLTF. The CDR3 bases are TGTGCCACCTCTGCGACAGGCTACTCTGGGGCCAACGTCCTGACTTTC.

This chain uses TRBV6-1 with TRBJ1-1; no firm D call. The V and J ends lost 0 bases and 7 bases respectively, with 6 bases between them. The length of the CDR3 is 12 residues. The germline V gene encodes CDR1 MNHNS and CDR2 SASEGT. DNA for the CDR3: TGTGCCAGCAGTGAAGCGCGATTTGAAGCTTTCTTT. This translates into CASSEARFEAFF.

The rearrangement uses TRBV5-1 and TRBJ1-5; 8 bases are shared with TRBD1. Germline CDR1 and CDR2: SGHRS and YFSETQ. Unmatched junction bases numbered 4, after V lost 4 bases and J lost 4 bases. This CDR3 is built from 14 residues. CDR3: CASSPGTGNQPQHF. The CDR3 DNA reads TGCGCCAGCAGCCCCGGGACAGGTAATCAGCCCCAGCATTTT. Combining the CDR3 with reference TRBV5-1 and TRBJ1-5 gives the whole variable domain KAGVTQTPRYLIKTRGQQVTLSCSPISGHRSVSWYQQTPGQGLQFLFEYFSETQRNKGNFPGRFSGRQFSNSRSEMNVSTLELGDSALYLCASSPGTGNQPQHFGDGTRLSIL.

The chain carries TRBV25-1 and TRBJ1-2, with D perhaps TRBD1 (5 bases). Germline V CDR1 and CDR2: MGHDK, SYGVNS. The CDR3 contains 15 residues. The ends were cut back, 3 bases at V and 4 bases at J, with 15 bases in the middle. This CDR3 reads CASSDGGAVVYGYTF. The CDR3 DNA sequence: TGTGCCAGCAGTGATGGAGGGGCAGTAGTCTATGGCTACACCTTC.

The gene calls are TRBV12-5 and TRBJ1-5, with D maybe TRBD1 (5 bases). This CDR3 has 13 residues. V lost 8 bases and J lost 5, with 13 bases in between. Germline V lookup: CDR1 LGHNT, CDR2 FRNRAP. In DNA, the CDR3 is TGTGCTAGTTCAGGGAGGGGTTATCAGCCCCAGCATTTT. It is translated as CASSGRGYQPQHF.

The chain recombines TRBV9 with TRBJ2-3, with a possible D match to TRBD1 (6 bases). The V gene lost 4 bases and the J gene lost 2 bases, with 14 bases spanning the gap. The CDR3 totals 15 residues. Looked up from germline, CDR1 is SGDLS and CDR2 is YYNGEE. The CDR3 DNA sequence: TGTGCCAGCAGCCCTAGACAGGTGAACACAGATACGCAGTATTTT. Translation: CASSPRQVNTDTQYF.

The gene calls are TRBV6-5 and TRBJ2-7; TRBD2 might be the D (5 bases). V was cut by 6 bases and J by 4 bases, with 19 bases left in between. This CDR3 comprises 15 residues. Germline V gives CDR1 MNHEY, CDR2 SVGAGI. CDR3 residues: CASSLLEDGLYEQYF. In nucleotides, the CDR3 is TGTGCCAGCAGCCTACTAGAGGATGGCCTATACGAGCAGTACTTC.

The chain is built from TRBV9 and TRBJ2-1; D is perhaps TRBD1 (6 bases). V was shortened by 0 bases and J by 0 bases, with 7 bases between the two germline ends. The CDR3 is made up of 15 amino acids. The germline V gene encodes CDR1 SGDLS and CDR2 YYNGEE. The CDR3 sequence is CASSVEGGSYNEQFF. Written as DNA, the CDR3 is TGTGCCAGCAGCGTAGAAGGGGGCTCCTACAATGAGCAGTTCTTC.

The CDR3 sequence: CAISEGAHYGYTF. The CDR3 DNA follows: TGTGCCATCAGTGAGGGGGCTCACTATGGCTACACCTTC. The J gene is TRBJ1-2, the V gene TRBV10-3, with TRBD1 as a possible D gene (5 bases). V was trimmed by 2 bases and J by 3 bases, leaving 7 bases between them. Germline-derived CDR1 and CDR2 are ENHRY and SYGVKD. There are 13 residues in the CDR3.